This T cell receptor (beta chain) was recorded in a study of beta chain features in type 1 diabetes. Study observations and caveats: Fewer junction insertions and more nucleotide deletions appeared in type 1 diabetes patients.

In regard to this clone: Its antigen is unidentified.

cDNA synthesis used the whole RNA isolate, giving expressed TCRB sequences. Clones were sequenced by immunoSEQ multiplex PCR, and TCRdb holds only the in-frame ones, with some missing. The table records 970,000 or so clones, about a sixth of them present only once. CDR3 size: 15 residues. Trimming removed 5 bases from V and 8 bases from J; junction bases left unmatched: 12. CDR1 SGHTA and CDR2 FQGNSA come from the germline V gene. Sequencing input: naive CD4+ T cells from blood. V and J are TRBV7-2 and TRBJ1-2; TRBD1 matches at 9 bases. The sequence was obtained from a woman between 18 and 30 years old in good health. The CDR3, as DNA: TGTGCCAGCAGCCCCCGGGACAGGGTTCTTGGGGGCTACACCTTC. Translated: CASSPRDRVLGGYTF.